This TCR beta chain emerged from a study of blood T cell repertoires in COVID-19. Study background: The United States, Italy and Spain provided the acute and convalescent COVID-19 samples. The analysed material was cDNA or gDNA that came from T cells, B-cell-depleted T cells, or PBMCs.

V was trimmed by 0 bases and J by 7 bases, leaving 9 bases between them. CDR1 and CDR2 (germline): LGHDT, YNNKEL (reference sequence). This CDR3 has 13 amino acids. In the original analysis: Scientists estimated how many nucleated cells there were by amplifying reference gene primers. Assay: immunoSEQ multiplex PCR; the TCRdb copy retains only in-frame clones and omits some. D and trimming come from the DNA, and the V and J calls and clone size come from that table. In the table there are tens of thousands of clones, approximately 86% of which are singletons. Sample: peripheral blood. The rearrangement joins TRBV3-1 (or the pseudogene TRBV3-2) to TRBJ1-2; possible D gene TRBD1, 6 bases. This TCR came from a man aged 45-60 years with acute or convalescent COVID-19. The CDR3 DNA follows: TGTGCCAGCAGCCAAGATCCCAGGGGTGGCTACACCTTC. Protein: CASSQDPRGGYTF.